This TCR beta chain emerged from a study of molecular identifiers for immune sequencing clone quantification. Study-wide background: Four portions were sequenced after RNA from roughly 18,000 or 92,000 naive CD8 cells was split five ways in replicates. Regarding the study as a whole: Jurkat TCR RNA spiked in from one cell (amid some 1 million naive cells) was reportedly detectable.

One entry per CDR3 protein results from TCRdb running MiXCR on the PCR reads. The repertoire holds under 600,000 distinct CDR3 sequences, with about 25% as singletons. The CDR3 is 16 residues long. Germline CDR1 reads SGHRS; CDR2 reads YFSETQ. Deletions cut 4 bases from V and 3 bases from J, with 19 bases between. In regard to this clonotype: Its target is not known. This likely comes from a read error, as the CDR3 has no conserved phenylalanine or tryptophan at its end.

Libraries of naive CD8 T cells were made from roughly 18,000 to 920,000 sorted cells. They used 10%, 30% or 50% RNA. Sorting was used to obtain naive CD8 T cells (CD8+CD4-CCR7+CD45RA+). Sequenced material: naive CD8+ T cells from blood, with Jurkat cell RNA spiked in. Regarding subset: FACS-sorted CD8+CD4-CCR7+CD45RA+ naive T cells. This sequence joins TRBV5-1 and TRBJ2-5; D is unresolved. The sequence was obtained from a human donor in good health. Some libraries in this study had Jurkat cell RNA spiked in. CDR3 amino acids: CASSPPGLPYKETQYI. The CDR3 nucleotides are TGCGCCAGCAGCCCACCCGGTCTCCCGTACAAAGAGACCCAGTACATC.